This entry features one T cell receptor beta chain sequence. Its antigen is not identified. This specimen belongs to a study of cytomegalovirus exposure and HLA in healthy donors. Findings and caveats of the study: Later analysis identified a missense DCLRE1C variant that was linked to TCR beta V- and J-gene trimming. Earlier results showed most TCR beta V segments being productive about 90% or about 30% of the time.

PCR primers comprised 60 Vbeta and 13 Jbeta primers. The method was immunoSEQ multiplex PCR; TCRdb's version includes in-frame clones alone and lacks a portion of them. This table has 210,000 or so clones, roughly 84% appearing once. Trimming took off 3 bases at V and 7 bases at J, with 15 bases between the two ends. Germline V gives CDR1 MGHDK, CDR2 SYGVNS. CDR3 size: 14 residues. The TCR originated in a human donor in good health. The genes are TRBV25-1 and TRBJ1-2; D unclear. The sample consisted of PBMCs. The CDR3 DNA reads as TGTGCCAGCAGTGAGCTTTCCAGATCTGGTGGCTACACCTTC. As protein: CASSELSRSGGYTF.